This entry lists 10 T cell receptor beta chains sequenced from one sample in a study of beta chain features in type 1 diabetes. General study results and limits: TCRB CDR3 length was moderately but significantly reduced in all four CD4+ subsets of Type 1 diabetes patients.

The antigens of these receptors remain unknown. All of the isolated RNA was reverse transcribed, so expressed TCRB transcripts were sequenced. TCRdb's copy holds only in-frame clones and misses some; the assay was immunoSEQ multiplex PCR. This table holds approximately 150,000 clones, 10% to 15% found once. Sequenced: central memory CD4+ T cells from blood. These receptors all come from a man aged 18-30 years with type 1 diabetes.

Points on this clone: A read error may account for a junction end that differs from germline. This chain connects TRBV10-1 to TRBJ2-3; TRBD1 is a possible D gene (6 bases). Germline V lookup: CDR1 WNHNN, CDR2 SYGVQD (reference sequence). This CDR3 spans 14 amino acids. The DNA of the CDR3 is TGCGCCCGCAGTGGACAGATTAGCACAGATACGCAGTATTTT. This gives the protein CARSGQISTDTQYF.

This clone has a handful of counts. The chain is built from TRBV10-3 and TRBJ1-5; the match to TRBD1 covers 8 bases. Germline V gene lookup returns CDR1 ENHRY and CDR2 SYGVKD. V was clipped by 0 bases and J by 0 bases; unmatched bases: 7. The CDR3 consists of 18 residues. The CDR3 region has the DNA TGTGCCATCAGTGAGTCGACAGGGGTGGGGAGTAGCAATCAGCCCCAGCATTTT. Translating gives CAISESTGVGSSNQPQHF.

CDR3 protein: CASSEGAAQGYGYTF. CDR3 bases: TGTGCCAGCAGTGAAGGGGCAGCGCAAGGCTATGGCTACACCTTC. This rearrangement joins TRBV25-1 to TRBJ1-2; possible D gene TRBD1, 5 bases. CDR1 is MGHDK, CDR2 SYGVNS, per germline. The CDR3 has 15 amino acids. Trimming shortened V by 2 bases and J by 4 bases, and 14 bases separated the two germline ends.

As regards this clone: The sample carries other DNA sequences with the same CDR3. V is TRBV2 and J is TRBJ1-6; D is unresolved. This CDR3 has 15 amino acids. Germline assignment: CDR1 SNHLY and CDR2 FYNNEI. Trimming removed 3 bases from V and 0 bases from J, with 6 bases in between. Written as DNA, the CDR3 is TGTGCCAGCAGTGAGTTGAGCTCCTATAATTCACCCCTCCACTTT. Its protein product is CASSELSSYNSPLHF.

The chain carries TRBV25-1 and TRBJ2-1, with 7 bases aligning to TRBD2. This CDR3 contains 16 residues. With 5 bases clipped from V and 1 base from J, the junction kept 8 bases outside the gene matches. From germline, CDR1 is MGHDK and CDR2 SYGVNS. The CDR3 DNA reads TGTGCCAGCAGTCGGAGGGAGGGGCGTTCCTACAATGAGCAGTTCTTC. As protein: CASSRREGRSYNEQFF.

The chain links TRBV15 to TRBJ1-2, with unresolved D. V lost 4 bases and J lost 4, with 16 bases in between. CDR3 length: 15 amino acids. The germline CDR1 and CDR2 sequences are LNHNV and YYDKDF (reference sequence). CDR3 region: CATSITRQAAYGYTF. CDR3 nucleotides: TGTGCCACCAGCATCACGAGACAAGCTGCCTATGGCTACACCTTC.

This clone was counted a few times. The V call is TRBV6-5, the J call TRBJ2-7; a possible D gene is TRBD2 (7 bases). This CDR3 comprises 14 residues. V was pared by 8 bases and J by 3 bases, with 17 bases between. The germline V gene encodes CDR1 MNHEY and CDR2 SVGAGI. The CDR3 spells CASAVGGQNYEQYF. In nucleotides, the CDR3 is TGTGCCAGCGCTGTCGGGGGGCAGAACTACGAGCAGTACTTC.

The chain combines TRBV5-1 with TRBJ2-6; a possible D gene is TRBD1 (6 bases). Trimming stripped 0 bases from V and 0 bases from J, with 13 bases between. The germline gives CDR1 SGHRS, CDR2 YFSETQ. The CDR3 runs 18 residues. This chain's CDR3 is CASSLENRVNSGANVLTF. The CDR3 bases are TGCGCCAGCAGCTTGGAAAACAGGGTGAACTCTGGGGCCAACGTCCTGACTTTC.

Many counts were recorded for this clone. This chain connects TRBV7-2 to TRBJ2-3; D may be TRBD2 (6 bases). The CDR3 totals 16 residues. Germline loops: CDR1 SGHTA, CDR2 FQGNSA. The ends were cut back, 4 bases at V and 1 base at J, with 15 bases in the middle. The CDR3 protein is CASSSPRDLGTDTQYF. CDR3 DNA sequence: TGTGCCAGCAGCTCCCCGAGGGACTTAGGCACAGATACGCAGTATTTT.

This clone occurred a few times. V gene TRBV7-2 combines with J gene TRBJ2-1, with 10 bases that match TRBD1. The V gene end was trimmed by 5 bases and the J gene end by 6 bases; junction bases not matched to a gene: 4. The CDR3 is made up of 14 amino acids. Per the germline V gene, CDR1 is SGHTA and CDR2 is FQGNSA. The CDR3 is CASSPGQGFNEQFF. Here the CDR3 DNA reads TGTGCCAGCAGCCCGGGACAGGGGTTCAATGAGCAGTTCTTC.